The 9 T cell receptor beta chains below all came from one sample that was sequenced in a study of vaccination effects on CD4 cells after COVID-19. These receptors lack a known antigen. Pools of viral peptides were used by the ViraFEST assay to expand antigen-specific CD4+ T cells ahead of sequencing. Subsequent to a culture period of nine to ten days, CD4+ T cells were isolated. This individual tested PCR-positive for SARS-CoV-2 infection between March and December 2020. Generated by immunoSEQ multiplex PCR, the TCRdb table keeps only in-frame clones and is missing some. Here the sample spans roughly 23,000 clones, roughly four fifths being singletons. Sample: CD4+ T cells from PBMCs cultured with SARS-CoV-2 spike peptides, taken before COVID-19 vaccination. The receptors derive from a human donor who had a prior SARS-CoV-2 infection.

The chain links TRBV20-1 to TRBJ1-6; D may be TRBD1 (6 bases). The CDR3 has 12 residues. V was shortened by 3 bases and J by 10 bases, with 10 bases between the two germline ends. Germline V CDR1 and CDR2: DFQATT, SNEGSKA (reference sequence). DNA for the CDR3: TGCAGTGCTAGTCGGGGGCTCTCACCCCTCCACTTT. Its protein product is CSASRGLSPLHF.

The CDR3 region is CASSIAGGRNQPQHF. Here the CDR3 DNA reads TGTGCCAGTAGTATCGCAGGGGGTCGCAATCAGCCCCAGCATTTT. The chain joins TRBV19 to TRBJ1-5; 7 bases are a match to TRBD1. V shed 3 bases, J shed 2 bases, and the junction held 4 bases outside the gene matches. CDR3 size: 15 residues. Germline V gives CDR1 LNHDA, CDR2 SQIVND (reference sequence).

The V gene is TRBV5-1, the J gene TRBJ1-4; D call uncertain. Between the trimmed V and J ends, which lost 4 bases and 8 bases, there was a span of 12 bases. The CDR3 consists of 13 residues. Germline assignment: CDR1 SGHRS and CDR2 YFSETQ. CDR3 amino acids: CASSQDVGEKLFF. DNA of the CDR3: TGCGCCAGCAGCCAGGATGTCGGGGAAAAACTGTTTTTT.

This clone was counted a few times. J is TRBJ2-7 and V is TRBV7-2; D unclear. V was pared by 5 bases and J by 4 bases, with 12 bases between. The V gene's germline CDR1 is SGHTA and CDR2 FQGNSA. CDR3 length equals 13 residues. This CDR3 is CASSLTPAYEQYF. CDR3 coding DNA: TGTGCCAGCAGCCTCACCCCGGCGTACGAGCAGTACTTC.

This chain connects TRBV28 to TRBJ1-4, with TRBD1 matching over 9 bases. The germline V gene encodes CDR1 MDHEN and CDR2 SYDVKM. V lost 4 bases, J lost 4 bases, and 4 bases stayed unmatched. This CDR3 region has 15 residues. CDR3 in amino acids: CASSSPGQGNEKLFF. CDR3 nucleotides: TGTGCCAGCAGTTCCCCGGGACAGGGTAATGAAAAACTGTTTTTT.

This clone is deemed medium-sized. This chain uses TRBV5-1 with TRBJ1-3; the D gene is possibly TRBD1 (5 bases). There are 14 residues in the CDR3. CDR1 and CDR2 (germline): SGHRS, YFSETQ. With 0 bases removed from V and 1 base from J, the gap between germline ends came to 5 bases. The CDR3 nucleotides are TGCGCCAGCAGCTTGGGGGGGTCTGGAAACACCATATATTTT. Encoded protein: CASSLGGSGNTIYF.

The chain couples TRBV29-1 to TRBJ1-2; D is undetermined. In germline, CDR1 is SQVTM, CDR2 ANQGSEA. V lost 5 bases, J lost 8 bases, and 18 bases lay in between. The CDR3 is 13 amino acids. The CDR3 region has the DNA TGCAGCGTTTTAGGACCACAGTCGCTCGGCTACACCTTC. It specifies CSVLGPQSLGYTF.

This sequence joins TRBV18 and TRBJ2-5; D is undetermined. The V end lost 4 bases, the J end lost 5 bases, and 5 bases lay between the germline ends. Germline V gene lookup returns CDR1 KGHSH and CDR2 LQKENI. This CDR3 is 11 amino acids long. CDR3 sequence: CASSRSETQYF. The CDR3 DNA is TGTGCCAGCTCACGGTCGGAGACCCAGTACTTC. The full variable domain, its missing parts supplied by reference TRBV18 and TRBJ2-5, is NAGVMQNPRHLVRRRGQEARLRCSPMKGHSHVYWYRQLPEEGLKFMVYLQKENIIDESGMPKERFSAEFPKEGPSILRIQQVVRGDSAAYFCASSRSETQYFGPGTRLLVL.

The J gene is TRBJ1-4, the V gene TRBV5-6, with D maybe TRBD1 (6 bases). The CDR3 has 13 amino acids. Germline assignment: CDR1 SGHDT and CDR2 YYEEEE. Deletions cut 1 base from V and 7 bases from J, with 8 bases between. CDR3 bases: TGTGCCAGCAGCTTGTACAGGGTTGAAAAACTGTTTTTT. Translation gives CASSLYRVEKLFF.